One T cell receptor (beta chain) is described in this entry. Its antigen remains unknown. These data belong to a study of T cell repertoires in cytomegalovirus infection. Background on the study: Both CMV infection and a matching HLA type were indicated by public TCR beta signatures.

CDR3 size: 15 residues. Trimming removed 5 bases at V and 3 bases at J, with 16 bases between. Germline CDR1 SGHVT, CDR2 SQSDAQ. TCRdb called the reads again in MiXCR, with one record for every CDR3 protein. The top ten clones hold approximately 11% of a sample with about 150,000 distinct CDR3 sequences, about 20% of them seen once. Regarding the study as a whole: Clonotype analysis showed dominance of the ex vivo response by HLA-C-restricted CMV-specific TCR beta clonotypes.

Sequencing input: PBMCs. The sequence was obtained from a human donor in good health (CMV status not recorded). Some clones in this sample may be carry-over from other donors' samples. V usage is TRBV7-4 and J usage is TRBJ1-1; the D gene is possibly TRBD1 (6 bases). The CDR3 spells CASSPGSAGDTEAFF. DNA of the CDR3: TGTGCCAGCAGCCCTGGTAGTGCAGGGGACACTGAAGCTTTCTTT.